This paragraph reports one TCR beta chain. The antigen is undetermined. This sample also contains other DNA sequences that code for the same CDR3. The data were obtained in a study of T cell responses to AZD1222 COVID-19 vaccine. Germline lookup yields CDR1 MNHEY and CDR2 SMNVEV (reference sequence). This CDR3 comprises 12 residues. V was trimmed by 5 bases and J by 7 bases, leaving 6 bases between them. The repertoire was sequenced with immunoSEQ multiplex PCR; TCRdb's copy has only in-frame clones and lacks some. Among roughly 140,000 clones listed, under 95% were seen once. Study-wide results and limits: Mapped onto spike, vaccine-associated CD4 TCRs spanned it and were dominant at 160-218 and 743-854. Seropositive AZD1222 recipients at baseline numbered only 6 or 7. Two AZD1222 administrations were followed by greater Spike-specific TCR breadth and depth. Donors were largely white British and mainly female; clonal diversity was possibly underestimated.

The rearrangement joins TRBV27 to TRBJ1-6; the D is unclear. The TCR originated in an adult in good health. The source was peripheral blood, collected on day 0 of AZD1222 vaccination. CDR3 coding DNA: TGTGCCAGCAGTCCCATCAATTCACCCCTCCACTTT. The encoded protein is CASSPINSPLHF.